This record concerns one TCR beta chain sequence. This sample was taken from a study of shared clonotypes between healthy human individuals. The CDR3 contains 15 residues. Germline trimming cut 3 bases from V and 2 bases from J; bases unmatched to any gene: 5. Germline V gene data show CDR1 as SGHTA and CDR2 as FQGNSA. Assay used: immunoSEQ multiplex PCR; TCRdb lists only in-frame clones, some missing. Among 2 million to 2.5 million clones listed, approximately 95% were seen once. Sequences were obtained from naive CD4+ T cells from PBMCs. Subset denoted: CD45RA+ positively selected. The TCR originated in a man between 18 and 29 years old in good health. Some clones in this sample may be carry-over from other donors' samples. The chain has TRBV7-2 and TRBJ2-7; 9 bases map to TRBD1. The CDR3 reads CASSLRDRVTYEQYF. In DNA form, the CDR3 reads TGTGCCAGCAGCTTGAGGGACAGGGTCACCTACGAGCAGTACTTC.